Below, 20 T cell receptor beta chains from the same sample are listed, as sequenced in a study of control samples from healthy donors and cancer patients. Method: immunoSEQ multiplex PCR; TCRdb's copy keeps in-frame clones and lacks some. The data contain roughly 130,000 clones, 80% to 95% of them singletons. The sequenced sample consisted of blood. Every receptor here comes from a man between 18 and 35 years old in good health.

This clone was counted once. The gene calls are TRBV30 and TRBJ1-2; 7 bases line up with TRBD1. The length of the CDR3 is 13 residues. Germline lookup yields CDR1 GTSNPN and CDR2 SVGIG (reference sequence). Trimming removed 1 base from V and 5 bases from J; junction bases left unmatched: 4. The CDR3 nucleotides are TGTGCCTGGAGTGAGACAGGGAGGTATGGCTACACCTTC. It codes for CAWSETGRYGYTF.

In DNA, the CDR3 is TGTGCCAGCAGAGCTTCCGGGACCGGTCATGGCTACACCTTC. It yields the protein CASRASGTGHGYTF. V is TRBV2 and J is TRBJ1-2; D might be TRBD1 (5 bases). In germline, CDR1 is SNHLY, CDR2 FYNNEI. Trimming removed 6 bases from V and 6 bases from J, with 17 bases in between. This CDR3 contains 14 residues.

V is TRBV2 and J is TRBJ1-2, with D unclear. The CDR3 runs 14 residues. Germline-derived CDR1 and CDR2 are SNHLY and FYNNEI. V lost 1 base, J lost 1 base, and 7 bases lay in between. For the CDR3, the DNA is TGTGCCAGCAGTGAAGGGTTGCTTAACTATGGCTACACCTTC. It yields the protein CASSEGLLNYGYTF.

This chain uses TRBV2 with TRBJ2-1; TRBD2 matches 8 bases. Germline V gene data show CDR1 as SNHLY and CDR2 as FYNNEI. This CDR3 contains 16 residues. The trim removed 4 bases at V and 2 bases at J, leaving 7 bases unmatched. Here the CDR3 DNA reads TGTGCCAGCAGTGGCAGCGGGAGAACCCCCTACAATGAGCAGTTCTTC. As protein: CASSGSGRTPYNEQFF.

V usage is TRBV28 and J usage is TRBJ1-5, with D tentatively TRBD1 (6 bases). The germline gives CDR1 MDHEN, CDR2 SYDVKM. Trimming shortened V by 7 bases and J by 10 bases, and 17 bases separated the two germline ends. This CDR3 is built from 13 residues. The CDR3 region is CASISGAGEPQHF. The CDR3 DNA reads TGTGCCAGCATCTCAGGGGCGGGAGAACCCCAGCATTTT.

The chain recombines TRBV19 with TRBJ2-1; 9 bases agree with TRBD1. The CDR3 covers 16 residues. With 7 bases clipped from V and 6 bases from J, the junction kept 13 bases outside the gene matches. Germline V gene sequence: CDR1 LNHDA, CDR2 SQIVND (reference sequence). The CDR3 is CASTLTGTGKGNEQFF. In DNA form, the CDR3 reads TGTGCCAGTACCCTAACCGGGACAGGGAAGGGCAATGAGCAGTTCTTC.

This chain joins TRBV7-7 and TRBJ2-2; either TRBD1 or TRBD2 may supply D (5 bases each). The germline V and J ends were trimmed by 5 bases and 8 bases, with 18 bases remaining between them. This CDR3 has 15 residues. Germline CDR1 SSHAT, CDR2 FNYEAQ (reference sequence). CDR3 in DNA: TGTGCCAGCAGCGGACCGGGACCCGGCGTGGGGGAGCTGTTTTTT. As protein: CASSGPGPGVGELFF.

This chain uses TRBV18 with TRBJ1-2, with TRBD1 identical over 9 bases. The V and J ends lost 2 bases and 6 bases, in that order; junction bases with no gene match: 7. Germline-derived CDR1 and CDR2 are KGHSH and LQKENI. The CDR3 extends over 15 amino acids. The CDR3 spells CASSPGRTGVDGYTF. The DNA for the CDR3 is TGTGCCAGCTCACCAGGGCGGACAGGGGTTGATGGCTACACCTTC.

The rearrangement uses TRBV5-1 and TRBJ2-3; 11 bases match TRBD2. V lost 0 bases, J lost 0 bases, and 0 bases stayed unmatched. The CDR3 consists of 16 residues. Germline V lookup: CDR1 SGHRS, CDR2 YFSETQ. The CDR3 nucleotides read TGCGCCAGCAGCTTGGGACTAGCGGGAAGCACAGATACGCAGTATTTT. Its translation is CASSLGLAGSTDTQYF. Full variable domain (remainder filled in from reference TRBV5-1 and TRBJ2-3): KAGVTQTPRYLIKTRGQQVTLSCSPISGHRSVSWYQQTPGQGLQFLFEYFSETQRNKGNFPGRFSGRQFSNSRSEMNVSTLELGDSALYLCASSLGLAGSTDTQYFGPGTRLTVL.

V is TRBV19 and J is TRBJ2-2, with D unresolved. In germline, CDR1 is LNHDA, CDR2 SQIVND (reference sequence). With 3 bases removed from V and 1 base from J, the gap between germline ends came to 6 bases. This CDR3 spans 14 amino acids. The DNA of the CDR3 is TGTGCCAGTAGTATTGTTCAGAACACCGGGGAGCTGTTTTTT. Translating it yields CASSIVQNTGELFF.

J is TRBJ2-5 and V is TRBV6-6, with 11 positions matching TRBD1. Germline V gives CDR1 MNHNY, CDR2 SVGAGI (reference sequence). The V segment lost 7 bases and the J segment 4 bases; nucleotides outside the gene matches: 5. This CDR3 has 14 residues. CDR3 DNA sequence: TGTGCCAGCATTGGACAGGGGGCACGAGAGACCCAGTACTTC. Translated: CASIGQGARETQYF.

The chain has TRBV2 and TRBJ2-1; D is perhaps TRBD1 (5 bases). The CDR3 contains 13 residues. CDR1 SNHLY and CDR2 FYNNEI come from the germline V gene. Trimming pared 5 bases from V and 3 bases from J, leaving 8 bases between. CDR3 in amino acids: CASSRGNYNEQFF. CDR3 nucleotide sequence: TGTGCCAGCAGTAGGGGAAACTACAATGAGCAGTTCTTC.

A single count supports this clone. V gene TRBV3-1 (or the pseudogene TRBV3-2) combines with J gene TRBJ2-1; D might be TRBD1 (6 bases). V was trimmed by 4 bases and J by 7 bases, leaving 17 bases between them. Germline CDR1 and CDR2: LGHDT and YNNKEL (reference sequence). The CDR3 is made up of 15 amino acids. The CDR3 is CASSRGGPVRNEQFF. The CDR3 DNA reads TGTGCCAGCAGCCGAGGGGGACCGGTGAGGAATGAGCAGTTCTTC.

The chain has TRBV24-1 and TRBJ2-1, with D perhaps matching TRBD2 (5 bases). Germline V gene sequence: CDR1 KGHDR, CDR2 SFDVKD. CDR3 length: 16 amino acids. With 1 base removed from V and 0 bases from J, the gap between germline ends came to 9 bases. CDR3 bases: TGTGCCACCAGTGATTTTGGAACTAGCTCCTACAATGAGCAGTTCTTC. Amino acids: CATSDFGTSSYNEQFF.

The V and J genes are TRBV30 and TRBJ2-5; 8 positions match TRBD2. Germline trimming cut 5 bases from V and 4 bases from J; bases unmatched to any gene: 6. The V gene's germline CDR1 is GTSNPN and CDR2 SVGIG (reference sequence). This CDR3 contains 13 residues. CDR3 sequence reads: CAWGPGGGETQYF. The CDR3 DNA is TGTGCCTGGGGACCGGGGGGGGGAGAGACCCAGTACTTC.

This clone occurred once. The chain couples TRBV6-5 to TRBJ2-1, with 10 positions matching TRBD2. This CDR3 comprises 15 residues. Trimming cost V 5 bases and J 1 base; bases outside gene matches: 2. Germline V gives CDR1 MNHEY, CDR2 SVGAGI. The DNA for the CDR3 is TGTGCCAGCAGTAGCGGGGGGGCATCCTACAATGAGCAGTTCTTC. It encodes CASSSGGASYNEQFF.

V and J are TRBV9 and TRBJ2-7, with a possible D match to TRBD1 (5 bases). Trimming left V 0 bases short and J 5 bases short, with 9 bases between. The CDR3 contains 13 residues. Germline V gives CDR1 SGDLS, CDR2 YYNGEE. CDR3 residues: CASSVVPGNEQYF. The CDR3 nucleotides are TGTGCCAGCAGCGTAGTTCCAGGGAACGAGCAGTACTTC.

This chain connects TRBV7-8 to TRBJ2-7; 8 nucleotides agree with TRBD1. This CDR3 is 16 amino acids long. Per the germline V gene, CDR1 is SGHVS and CDR2 is FQNEAQ. With 5 bases clipped from V and 2 bases from J, the junction kept 11 bases outside the gene matches. The CDR3 here is CASSPPLRQGPYEQYF. CDR3 DNA sequence: TGTGCCAGCAGCCCCCCATTGCGACAGGGGCCCTACGAGCAGTACTTC.

The rearrangement links TRBV30 to TRBJ1-5; no firm D call. Germline V gene sequence: CDR1 GTSNPN, CDR2 SVGIG (reference sequence). The CDR3 totals 12 residues. Trimming took 3 bases from V and 7 from J, leaving 10 bases between them. This CDR3 reads CAWRGVGQPQHF. In DNA, the CDR3 is TGTGCCTGGAGAGGTGTCGGGCAGCCCCAGCATTTT.

The J gene is TRBJ2-3, the V gene TRBV7-6, with 10 bases that match TRBD2. V was pared by 2 bases and J by 9 bases, with 8 bases of the junction left unmatched. Germline values: CDR1 SGHVS, CDR2 FNYEAQ. The CDR3 runs 15 residues. CDR3 region: CASSLRLAGDETQYF. The DNA for the CDR3 is TGTGCCAGCAGCTTACGGCTAGCGGGAGATGAAACGCAGTATTTT.